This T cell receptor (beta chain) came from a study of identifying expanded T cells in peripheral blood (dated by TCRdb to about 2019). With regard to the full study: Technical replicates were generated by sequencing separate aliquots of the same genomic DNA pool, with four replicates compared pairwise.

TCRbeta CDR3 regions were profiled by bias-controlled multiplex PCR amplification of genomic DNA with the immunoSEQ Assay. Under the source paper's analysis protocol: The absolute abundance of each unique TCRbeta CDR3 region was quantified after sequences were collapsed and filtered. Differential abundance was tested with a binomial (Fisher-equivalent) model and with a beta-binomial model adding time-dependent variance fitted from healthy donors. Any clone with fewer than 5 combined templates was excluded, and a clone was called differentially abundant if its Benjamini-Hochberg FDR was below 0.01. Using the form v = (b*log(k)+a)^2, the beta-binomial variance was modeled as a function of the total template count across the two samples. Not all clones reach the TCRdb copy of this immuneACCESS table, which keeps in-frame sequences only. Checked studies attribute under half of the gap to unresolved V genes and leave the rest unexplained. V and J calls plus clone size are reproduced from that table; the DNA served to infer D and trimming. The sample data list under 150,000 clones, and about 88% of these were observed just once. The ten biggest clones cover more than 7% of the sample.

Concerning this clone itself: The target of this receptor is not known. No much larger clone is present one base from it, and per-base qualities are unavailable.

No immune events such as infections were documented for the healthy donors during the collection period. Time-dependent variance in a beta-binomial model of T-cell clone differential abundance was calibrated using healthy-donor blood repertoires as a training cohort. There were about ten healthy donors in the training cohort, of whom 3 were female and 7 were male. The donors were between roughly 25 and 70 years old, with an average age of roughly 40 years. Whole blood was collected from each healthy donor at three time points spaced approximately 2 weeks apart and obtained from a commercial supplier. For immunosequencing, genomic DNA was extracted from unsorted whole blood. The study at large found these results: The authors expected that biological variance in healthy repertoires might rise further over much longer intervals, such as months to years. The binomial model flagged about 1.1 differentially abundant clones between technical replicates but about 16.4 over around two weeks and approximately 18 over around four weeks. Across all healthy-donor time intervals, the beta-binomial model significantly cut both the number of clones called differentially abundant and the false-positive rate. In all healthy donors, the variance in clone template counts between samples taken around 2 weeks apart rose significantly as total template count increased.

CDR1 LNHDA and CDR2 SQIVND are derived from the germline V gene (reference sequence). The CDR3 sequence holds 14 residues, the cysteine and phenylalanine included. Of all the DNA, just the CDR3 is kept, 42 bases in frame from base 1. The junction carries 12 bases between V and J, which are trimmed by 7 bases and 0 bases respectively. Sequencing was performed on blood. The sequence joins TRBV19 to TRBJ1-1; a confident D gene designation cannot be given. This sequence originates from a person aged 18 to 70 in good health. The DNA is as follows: TGTGCCAGTATCGATGGTCTTATGAACACTGAAGCTTTCTTT. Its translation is CASIDGLMNTEAFF. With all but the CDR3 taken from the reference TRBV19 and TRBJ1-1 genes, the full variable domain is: DGGITQSPKYLFRKEGQNVTLSCEQNLNHDAMYWYRQDPGQGLRLIYYSQIVNDFQKGDIAEGYSVSREKKESFPLTVTSAQKNPTAFYLCASIDGLMNTEAFFGQGTRLTVV.